Sequencing of this T cell receptor beta chain was carried out in a study of cytomegalovirus exposure and HLA in healthy donors. At the level of the study: Roughly 180 million T cells yielded 120 million or so unique TCR beta sequences, as an earlier analysis found.

The study ran its PCR with 60 Vbeta and 13 Jbeta primers. The assay was immunoSEQ multiplex PCR, and TCRdb's table has in-frame clones only and misses some. This listing includes 150,000 to 200,000 clones. Donors were nominally healthy when sampled, though unrecorded immune exposures were likely. Findings and caveats of the study: Across all donors, roughly uniform sequencing depth was an assumption of the presence/absence analyses. Cytomegalovirus-associated status was assigned to about 170 TCR beta chains.

In the case of this clone: The antigen is unknown.

The V gene's germline CDR1 is ENHRY and CDR2 SYGVKD. V dropped 7 bases and J dropped 6; count of bases not matched to a gene: 7. The CDR3 length is 13 residues. Input material: PBMCs. V and J are TRBV10-3 and TRBJ1-1, with TRBD1 matching over 8 bases. The receptor was derived from a man in his thirties or forties in good health and CMV-seronegative. The CDR3 DNA reads as TGTGCCATCACTGGACAGGGTGCTGCTGAAGCTTTCTTT. Translated: CAITGQGAAEAFF.